A single T cell receptor (beta chain) is shown here with its context. Its antigen remains unknown. This record comes from a study of brain T cells in children with intractable seizures. Study-level results: Pre- and post-surgery blood differed in depth, so pre-surgery absences may be undersampling.

Repertoires were generated with immunoSEQ multiplex PCR, while TCRdb's copy carries only in-frame clones and drops some. The table lists under 150,000 clones, approximately 94% of them singletons. Sequencing was limited to surgery cases with top T cell transcript signatures in brain tissue. At least one anti-epileptic drug was given before surgery. Trimming cost V 4 bases and J 5 bases; bases outside gene matches: 14. The V gene's germline CDR1 is SEHNR and CDR2 FQNEAQ (reference sequence). The CDR3 has 17 amino acids. The specimen was peripheral blood, collected at surgery. This receptor was taken from a boy in the first two years of life with hemimegalencephaly and intractable seizures. J is TRBJ2-1 and V is TRBV7-9, with 7 bases lining up with TRBD2. The CDR3 spells CASSSRSGLGTDNEQFF. The DNA of the CDR3 is TGTGCCAGCAGCTCGAGGTCCGGACTAGGGACTGACAATGAGCAGTTCTTC. The full variable domain, completed using reference TRBV7-9 and TRBJ2-1, is DTGVSQNPRHKITKRGQNVTFRCDPISEHNRLYWYRQTLGQGPEFLTYFQNEAQLEKSRLLSDRFSAERPKGSFSTLEIQRTEQGDSAMYLCASSSRSGLGTDNEQFFGPGTRLTVL.